These 24 T cell receptor beta chains originate from one sample sequenced in a study of blood T cell repertoires in COVID-19. Sequencing was performed with immunoSEQ multiplex PCR; in TCRdb, only in-frame clones are kept and a portion is missing. The sample gives under 200,000 clones, roughly 88% of which show up once; roughly 9.2% is in the top ten. The sequencing sample was made of peripheral blood. The receptors shown here come from a woman at least 80 years old with active or convalescent COVID-19.

The gene calls are TRBV4-3 and TRBJ1-2, with D unclear. V was shortened by 0 bases and J by 9 bases, with 14 bases between the two germline ends. This CDR3 has 14 amino acids. The germline V gene has CDR1 LGHNA and CDR2 YSLEER. The CDR3 bases are TGCGCCAGCAGCCAAGATCGGAGGGATGGGAGCTACACCTTC. Translating gives CASSQDRRDGSYTF.

For the CDR3, the DNA is TGCGCCAGCAGCCTACAGGGGGAAGATACGCAGTATTTT. Its protein product is CASSLQGEDTQYF. V gene TRBV4-3 combines with J gene TRBJ2-3; 8 nucleotides align to TRBD1. Losses at the gene ends were 4 bases for V and 5 bases for J; bases not matched to a gene: 2. CDR1 LGHNA and CDR2 YSLEER come from the germline V gene. The CDR3 runs to 13 residues.

J is TRBJ1-1 and V is TRBV19; 7 nucleotides align to TRBD1. This CDR3 region has 14 residues. Germline CDR1 and CDR2: LNHDA and SQIVND (reference sequence). Trimming cost V 7 bases and J 0 bases; bases outside gene matches: 5. CDR3 in amino acids: CASIPGQMNTEAFF. The DNA for the CDR3 is TGTGCCAGTATCCCGGGACAGATGAACACTGAAGCTTTCTTT.

This chain joins TRBV5-4 and TRBJ1-2; the match to TRBD1 covers 9 bases. V dropped 4 bases and J dropped 4; count of bases not matched to a gene: 5. The CDR3 has 14 residues. Germline values: CDR1 SGHNT, CDR2 YYREEE (reference sequence). The CDR3 loop is CASSPTGQGYGYTF. The CDR3 region has the DNA TGTGCCAGCAGCCCGACGGGACAGGGCTATGGCTACACCTTC.

This sequence joins TRBV6-5 and TRBJ1-1; D call uncertain. In germline, CDR1 is MNHEY, CDR2 SVGAGI. The CDR3 extends over 13 amino acids. V shed 5 bases and J shed 4 bases, with 11 bases lying between them. The CDR3: CASSRQERTEAFF. Written as DNA, the CDR3 is TGTGCCAGCAGTCGCCAGGAACGCACTGAAGCTTTCTTT.

V and J are TRBV24-1 and TRBJ2-2; TRBD1 matches at 10 bases. CDR1 is KGHDR, CDR2 SFDVKD, per germline. The CDR3 consists of 14 residues. Trimming removed 12 bases from V and 5 bases from J; junction bases left unmatched: 8. The CDR3 bases are TGTGCCTCGGGGGGGACAGGGGAGACCGGGGAGCTGTTTTTT. Translated, it gives CASGGTGETGELFF.

This rearrangement joins TRBV7-2 to TRBJ1-1; TRBD1 might be the D (5 bases). Germline V gene sequence: CDR1 SGHTA, CDR2 FQGNSA. V was cut by 2 bases and J by 5 bases, with 15 bases left in between. This CDR3 spans 15 amino acids. Here the CDR3 reads CASSLRLGEATEAFF. CDR3 sequence (DNA): TGTGCCAGCAGCTTAAGGCTGGGGGAGGCGACTGAAGCTTTCTTT.

The chain employs TRBV9 and TRBJ1-2; D not resolved. CDR1 and CDR2 from the germline V gene are SGDLS and YYNGEE. This CDR3 has 12 residues. CDR3 nucleotide sequence: TGTGCTTCTTGGAGGGAAACCTATGGCTACACCTTC. It specifies CASWRETYGYTF.

In regard to this clone: An end of the junction does not agree with germline; a read error may underlie this. The CDR3 reads CASSLGRGTDTQYF. The DNA for the CDR3 is TGTGCTAGCAGCTTAGGCAGGGGCACAGATACGCAGTATTTT. V is TRBV7-7 and J is TRBJ2-3; a possible D gene is TRBD1 (5 bases). Germline CDR1 reads SSHAT; CDR2 reads FNYEAQ (reference sequence). This CDR3 is 14 amino acids long.

This rearrangement joins TRBV6-1 to TRBJ1-5; 7 positions match TRBD1. CDR3 size: 15 residues. Per the germline V gene, CDR1 is MNHNS and CDR2 is SASEGT. V trimming: 3 bases; J trimming: 0 bases; junction bases outside the gene matches: 2. Written as DNA, the CDR3 is TGTGCCAGCAGTGATAACAGGGGTAGCAATCAGCCCCAGCATTTT. Protein sequence: CASSDNRGSNQPQHF.

The rearrangement links TRBV27 to TRBJ1-4; the match to TRBD1 covers 10 bases. This CDR3 contains 14 residues. J was trimmed by 8 bases and V by 5 bases; bases with no gene match: 5. Germline values: CDR1 MNHEY, CDR2 SMNVEV (reference sequence). This CDR3 reads CASSASTGGEKLFF. CDR3 DNA: TGTGCCAGCAGTGCCTCGACAGGGGGCGAAAAACTGTTTTTT. Full variable domain (missing parts from reference TRBV27 and TRBJ1-4): EAQVTQNPRYLITVTGKKLTVTCSQNMNHEYMSWYRQDPGLGLRQIYYSMNVEVTDKGDVPEGYKVSRKEKRNFPLILESPSPNQTSLYFCASSASTGGEKLFFGSGTQLSVL.

The chain couples TRBV18 to TRBJ1-3; D gene uncertain. Germline V gives CDR1 KGHSH, CDR2 LQKENI. The germline V and J ends were trimmed by 0 bases and 0 bases, with 6 bases remaining between them. CDR3 length: 15 amino acids. The CDR3 sequence is CASSPPANSGNTIYF. The CDR3 region has the DNA TGTGCCAGCTCACCACCGGCAAACTCTGGAAACACCATATATTTT.

This clone was seen only a few times. The genes are TRBV14 and TRBJ2-5; 8 bases map to TRBD1. V was pared by 4 bases and J by 5 bases, with 9 bases of the junction left unmatched. The CDR3 has 15 amino acids. Per the germline V gene, CDR1 is SGHDN and CDR2 is FVKESK. CDR3 DNA sequence: TGTGCCAGCAGCCCCTCCGGCAGGGGGCTTGAGACCCAGTACTTC. Translating gives CASSPSGRGLETQYF. The variable domain in full, with the rest retrieved from reference TRBV14 and TRBJ2-5, is EAGVTQFPSHSVIEKGQTVTLRCDPISGHDNLYWYRRVMGKEIKFLLHFVKESKQDESGMPNNRFLAERTGGTYSTLKVQPAELEDSGVYFCASSPSGRGLETQYFGPGTRLLVL.

This chain links TRBV7-9 with TRBJ1-1, with 7 nucleotides matching TRBD1. The CDR3 is 14 residues long. Germline trimming cut 3 bases from V and 1 base from J; bases unmatched to any gene: 2. Looked up from germline, CDR1 is SEHNR and CDR2 is FQNEAQ (reference sequence). The DNA of the CDR3 is TGTGCCAGCAGCTTGACAGGGTCGAACACTGAAGCTTTCTTT. Residues: CASSLTGSNTEAFF.

This chain links TRBV18 with TRBJ1-1; no firm D call. This CDR3 is 12 amino acids long. Germline CDR1 reads KGHSH; CDR2 reads LQKENI. The germline V and J ends were trimmed by 3 bases and 10 bases, with 12 bases remaining between them. The CDR3 sequence is CASSPESRGAFF. As DNA, the CDR3 is TGTGCCAGCTCACCGGAGAGCCGTGGAGCTTTCTTT.

The V call is TRBV4-1, the J call TRBJ2-7; 14 bases fit TRBD2. The CDR3 covers 17 residues. Germline lookup yields CDR1 MGHRA and CDR2 YSYEKL. Unmatched junction bases numbered 10, after V lost 2 bases and J lost 7 bases. The CDR3 DNA is TGCGCCAGCAGCCAACGACTAGCGGGGGGGCCGTTGGTAGAGCAGTACTTC. This translates into CASSQRLAGGPLVEQYF.

The chain employs TRBV18 and TRBJ2-7; 8 nucleotides align to TRBD1. The junction had 10 bases not matched to a gene; V was cut back by 4 bases and J by 5 bases. Germline lookup yields CDR1 KGHSH and CDR2 LQKENI. The CDR3 loop spans 15 amino acids. The CDR3 loop reads CASSLRQGADDEQYF. The CDR3 region has the DNA TGTGCCAGCTCACTCCGGCAGGGGGCGGACGACGAGCAGTACTTC.

This clone has a single count. The genes are TRBV6-6 and TRBJ1-1; D is perhaps TRBD1 (5 bases). The germline V and J ends were trimmed by 2 bases and 0 bases, with 10 bases remaining between them. This CDR3 contains 15 residues. Germline V gene sequence: CDR1 MNHNY, CDR2 SVGAGI (reference sequence). For the CDR3, the DNA is TGTGCCAGCAGTTACCCCCAGGGCCTGAACACTGAAGCTTTCTTT. Protein: CASSYPQGLNTEAFF.

This clone was found a few times. The rearrangement uses TRBV5-4 and TRBJ1-1; D remains unclear. V gave up 3 bases and J gave up 6 bases, with 12 bases separating them. The V gene's germline CDR1 is SGHNT and CDR2 YYREEE (reference sequence). This CDR3 contains 13 residues. The chain's CDR3 is CASSSLRRAEAFF. In DNA form, the CDR3 reads TGTGCCAGCAGCTCCCTTCGGAGGGCTGAAGCTTTCTTT.

This rearrangement joins TRBV12-3 or TRBV12-4 to TRBJ1-4; D might be TRBD1 (6 bases). V dropped 6 bases and J dropped 5 bases, with 7 bases sitting between them. The CDR3 totals 12 residues. The CDR3 nucleotides are TGTGCCAGCAGACAGGGAAATGAAAAACTGTTTTTT. It specifies CASRQGNEKLFF.

The rearrangement uses TRBV7-8 and TRBJ1-1, with D tentatively TRBD1 (6 bases). Trimming removed 4 bases at V and 6 bases at J, with 15 bases between. The CDR3 runs to 14 residues. Germline V CDR1 and CDR2: SGHVS, FQNEAQ. The DNA of the CDR3 is TGTGCCAGCAGCTCACAGGGCAGGGTGGCTGAAGCTTTCTTT. Its translation is CASSSQGRVAEAFF. Drawing the rest from reference TRBV7-8 and TRBJ1-1, the complete variable domain is GAGVSQSPRYKVAKRGQDVALRCDPISGHVSLFWYQQALGQGPEFLTYFQNEAQLDKSGLPSDRFFAERPEGSVSTLKIQRTQQEDSAVYLCASSSQGRVAEAFFGQGTRLTVV.

This chain uses TRBV7-2 with TRBJ2-3, with TRBD2 identical over 8 bases. Germline V gene data show CDR1 as SGHTA and CDR2 as FQGNSA. Unmatched junction bases numbered 9, after V lost 5 bases and J lost 2 bases. The CDR3 consists of 16 residues. CDR3 loop: CASSRGGGGITDTQYF. CDR3 DNA sequence: TGTGCCAGCAGCAGAGGAGGCGGGGGGATCACAGATACGCAGTATTTT.

V gene TRBV19 combines with J gene TRBJ2-3, with 7 bases aligning to TRBD2. This CDR3 has 16 amino acids. Looked up from germline, CDR1 is LNHDA and CDR2 is SQIVND (reference sequence). Trimming removed 4 bases from V and 2 bases from J; junction bases left unmatched: 9. The CDR3 bases are TGTGCCAGTAGTACCAGGCTAGCGGCCTACACAGATACGCAGTATTTT. Translating it yields CASSTRLAAYTDTQYF.

The chain combines TRBV6-6 with TRBJ2-6; D might be TRBD1 (6 bases). Germline V gives CDR1 MNHNY, CDR2 SVGAGI (reference sequence). CDR3 length: 16 amino acids. Deletions cut 6 bases from V and 0 bases from J, with 12 bases between. The CDR3, as DNA: TGTGCCAGCAGCTATTCAGGGGTCTCTGGGGCCAACGTCCTGACTTTC. This encodes CASSYSGVSGANVLTF.